What follows describes a single T cell receptor (beta chain). The sample originates from a study of blood T cell repertoires in COVID-19. On the study more broadly: COVID-19 samples, acute and convalescent, were from the United States, Italy and Spain. PBMCs, B-cell-depleted T cells, or T cells provided the cDNA or gDNA that made up the material.

CDR1 is MNHNY, CDR2 SVGAGI, per germline (reference sequence). The V and J ends lost 3 bases and 3 bases respectively, with 8 bases between them. This CDR3 has 14 amino acids. In the study's own analysis: Reference gene primer amplification gave estimated nucleated cell counts. Assay used: immunoSEQ multiplex PCR; TCRdb lists only in-frame clones, some missing. That table gives V, J and clone size, and the DNA gave D and trimming. The sample yields 60,000 to 65,000 clones, around 84% seen once. The TCR sequence derives from a woman aged 60 to 75 with acute or convalescent COVID-19. The chain couples TRBV6-6 to TRBJ2-2, with unresolved D. The sample comprised peripheral blood. CDR3 DNA sequence: TGTGCCAGCAGTTATCGGGTAGACACCGGGGAGCTGTTTTTT. Translated: CASSYRVDTGELFF.